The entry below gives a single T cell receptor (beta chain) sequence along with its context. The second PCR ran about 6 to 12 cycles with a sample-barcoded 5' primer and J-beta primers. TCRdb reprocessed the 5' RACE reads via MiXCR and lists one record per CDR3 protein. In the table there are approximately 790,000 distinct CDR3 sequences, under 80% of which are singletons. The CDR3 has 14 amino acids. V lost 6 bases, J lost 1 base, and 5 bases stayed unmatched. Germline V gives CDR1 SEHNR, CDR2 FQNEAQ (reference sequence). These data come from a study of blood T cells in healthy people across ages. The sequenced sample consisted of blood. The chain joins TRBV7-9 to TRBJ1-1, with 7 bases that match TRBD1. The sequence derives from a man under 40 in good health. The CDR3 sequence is CASRETGRNTEAFF. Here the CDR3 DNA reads TGTGCCAGCAGGGAGACAGGGAGGAACACTGAAGCTTTCTTT.